The present T cell receptor (beta chain) was sequenced within a study of blood T cell repertoires in COVID-19. Turning to the study itself: In each case, the material was cDNA or gDNA derived from T cells, B-cell-depleted T cells, or PBMCs.

Seattle enrolled patients during active infection and tracked them longitudinally. Per the study methods: By means of reference gene primer amplification, nucleated cell counts were estimated. Method: immunoSEQ multiplex PCR; TCRdb's copy keeps in-frame clones and lacks some. V and J calls and clone size are those listed in that table; D and trimming were worked out from the DNA. The sample consists of about 250,000 clones, roughly 91% of them appearing once. Sequencing used peripheral blood. This receptor was obtained from a man between 25 and 39 years old with COVID-19, enrolled during active disease.

DNA for the CDR3: TGTGCCAGCAGCCAAATGGGACAGGGCTCCTACGAGCAGTACTTC. Its protein is CASSQMGQGSYEQYF. This chain links TRBV3-1 (or the pseudogene TRBV3-2) with TRBJ2-7; 9 nucleotides match TRBD1. There are 15 residues in the CDR3. Germline CDR1 reads LGHDT; CDR2 reads YNNKEL (reference sequence). The V and J ends lost 2 bases and 0 bases, in that order; junction bases with no gene match: 2.